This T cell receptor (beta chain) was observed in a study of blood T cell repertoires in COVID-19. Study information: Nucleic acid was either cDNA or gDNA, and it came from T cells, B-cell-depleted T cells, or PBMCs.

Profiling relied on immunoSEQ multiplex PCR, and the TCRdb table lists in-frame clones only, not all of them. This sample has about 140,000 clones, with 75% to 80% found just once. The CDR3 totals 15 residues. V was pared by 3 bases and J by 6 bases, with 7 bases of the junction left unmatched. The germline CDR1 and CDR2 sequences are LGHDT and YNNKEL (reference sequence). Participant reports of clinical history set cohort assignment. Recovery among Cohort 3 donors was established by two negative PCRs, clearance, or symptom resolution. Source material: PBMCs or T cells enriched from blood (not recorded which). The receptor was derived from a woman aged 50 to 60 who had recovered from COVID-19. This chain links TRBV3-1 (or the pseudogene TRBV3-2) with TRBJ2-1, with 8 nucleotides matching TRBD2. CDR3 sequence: CASSHSGTRSNEQFF. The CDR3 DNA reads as TGTGCCAGCAGCCATTCCGGGACTAGGAGCAATGAGCAGTTCTTC.